This T cell receptor (beta chain) emerged from a study of Ad26.COV2.S vaccination and SARS-CoV-2 variants. Study summary: Into the muscle, Ad26.COV2.S was dosed once or twice, 56 days apart.

Assay used: immunoSEQ multiplex PCR; TCRdb lists only in-frame clones, some missing. Of about 350,000 clones in the sample, about 88% were seen once. Comment on this clone: Its cognate antigen is unknown.

Treatment given: roughly 20 received Ad26.COV2.S at low or high dose, single or two shots; a few received placebo; per-sample allocation not given. Specimen acquisition occurred on day 63 following the initial vaccine or placebo injection. Study findings and constraints: In vaccinated individuals, spike-specific CD8+ and CD4+ T cell responses reportedly displayed substantial breadth.

The source of this sequence is a person between 18 and 59 years old who received the Ad26.COV2.S COVID-19 vaccine or a placebo. The sequences come from peripheral blood, collected in a trial of Ad26.COV2.S vaccine versus placebo.

CDR3 residues: CASSLTGEYGYTF. CDR3 DNA sequence: TGTGCCAGCAGTCTGACAGGAGAATATGGCTACACCTTC. The gene calls are TRBV12-3 or TRBV12-4 and TRBJ1-2; D possibly corresponds to TRBD1 (6 bases). The CDR3 sequence is 13 residues long. The V end lost 5 bases, the J end lost 5 bases, and 12 bases lay between the germline ends.